A selection of T cell receptor beta chains follows, all from one sample in a study of OX40 agonist ivuxolimab in advanced cancers. The method was immunoSEQ multiplex PCR; TCRdb's version includes in-frame clones alone and lacks a portion of them. Of about 81,000 clones in the sample, roughly 91% were seen once. The sample was CD4+ or CD8+ T cells sorted from blood, taken in a trial of the OX40 agonist ivuxolimab. The source of these receptors is an adult with an advanced solid tumor such as melanoma, head and neck, liver or kidney cancer. Each CDR3 is given with its conserved first and last residue. A D gene is named only where the DNA matches it firmly. Clone size appears in some rows only: once, few, many, or a class for an expanded clone.

v_gene	abundance	j_gene	d_gene	CDR3aa	CDR3nt
TRBV4-1	few	TRBJ1-1	TRBD1	CASSPLIDRGTEAFF	TGCGCCAGCAGCCCACTGATTGACAGGGGCACTGAAGCTTTCTTT
TRBV4-3	NA	TRBJ1-2	TRBD1	CASSQTETGAYGYTF	TGCGCCAGCAGCCAGACTGAGACAGGGGCCTATGGCTACACCTTC
TRBV7-2	NA	TRBJ1-1	NA	CASSHRARGGNTEAFF	TGTGCCAGCAGCCACCGGGCTAGGGGCGGAAACACTGAAGCTTTCTTT
TRBV11-2	NA	TRBJ1-6	NA	CASSLVGRENSPLHF	TGTGCCAGCAGCTTAGTCGGCCGAGAGAATTCACCCCTCCACTTT
TRBV7-2	NA	TRBJ1-1	TRBD1	CASSLKETGLNTEAFF	TGTGCCAGCAGCTTAAAGGAGACAGGGTTGAACACTGAAGCTTTCTTT
TRBV9	NA	TRBJ2-1	NA	CASSHRAGVTYNEQFF	TGTGCCAGCAGCCATCGAGCGGGTGTCACATACAATGAGCAGTTCTTC
TRBV16	NA	TRBJ1-2	NA	CASSPGTDNYGYTF	TGTGCCAGCAGCCCCGGGACGGATAACTATGGCTACACCTTC
TRBV9	few	TRBJ1-1	TRBD1	CASSMTGEESTEAFF	TGTGCCAGCAGCATGACAGGGGAGGAGAGCACTGAAGCTTTCTTT
TRBV7-6	NA	TRBJ2-2	NA	CASSPEWERVTGELFF	TGTGCCAGCAGCCCTGAGTGGGAACGGGTCACCGGGGAGCTGTTTTTT
TRBV7-6	NA	TRBJ2-1	NA	CASTLLAKSYNEQFF	TGTGCCAGCACCCTACTAGCAAAGTCCTACAATGAGCAGTTCTTC
TRBV7-6	once	TRBJ2-7	NA	CASSQGGGYEQYF	TGTGCCAGCAGCCAAGGGGGAGGCTACGAGCAGTACTTC
TRBV7-6	once	TRBJ2-1	TRBD2	CASSFSGSAYNEQFF	TGTGCCAGCAGTTTTAGCGGGAGTGCGTACAATGAGCAGTTCTTC
TRBV5-8	NA	TRBJ2-1	NA	CASSAVGQFF	TGTGCCAGCAGCGCCGTTGGGCAGTTCTTC
TRBV7-9	NA	TRBJ2-5	NA	CASSLAGYQETQYF	TGTGCCAGCAGCTTAGCAGGGTACCAAGAGACCCAGTACTTC